The following is a T cell receptor beta chain sequence with its context. No cognate antigen has been identified for it. No base quality values were provided; no much bigger clone lies one nucleotide off. Stable hyperthyroidism was defined as no progression to ophthalmopathy within 18 months of follow-up. Hyperthyroidism patients were newly diagnosed, with disease duration under 2 months, and aged 18 to 65 years. Anyone with other autoimmune diseases, uncontrolled infections, pregnancy or lactation was excluded from the study. Clinical symptoms, serum thyroxine, TRAb, thyroid ultrasound and orbital computed tomography formed the basis of the diagnosis. Ficoll-Paque density gradient centrifugation was used to isolate PBMCs from around 10 ml of fresh peripheral blood. Trizol reagent was used to extract the total RNA, and its quality was then checked on an Agilent 2100 Bioanalyzer. From the germline V gene (reference sequence), CDR1 is DFQATT and CDR2 is SNEGSKA. V and J are truncated by 0 bases and 3 bases respectively, leaving an intervening sequence of 14 bases. The CDR3 contains 15 residues, cysteine and phenylalanine counted. The CDR3 DNA has 45 bases and is translated from base 1.

This specimen belongs to a study of Graves' ophthalmopathy and Graves' hyperthyroidism (dated by TCRdb to the late 2010s). Turning to the overall study: Peripheral blood samples were taken at the time of initial diagnosis, before any treatment was given. The study used signatures of the TCR beta repertoire to tell Graves' ophthalmopathy apart from Graves' hyperthyroidism and to predict which patients would progress to ophthalmopathy. In total, 120 to 150 blood samples were TCR-sequenced: around 42 ophthalmopathy, 75 hyperthyroidism and some 17 hyperthyroidism-to-ophthalmopathy patients. A discovery set of 100 patients (43 ophthalmopathy, 55 to 60 stable hyperthyroidism) was enrolled to explore V-J signatures distinguishing ophthalmopathy from hyperthyroidism. An independent validation cohort comprised roughly 20 hyperthyroidism patients and some 16 patients who later progressed from hyperthyroidism to ophthalmopathy. In five to seven hyperthyroidism patients, the T-cell repertoire of thyroid tissue was compared with the T-cell repertoire of blood. Following sampling, methimazole starting at 30 mg daily was administered to hyperthyroidism patients, and high-dose intravenous methylprednisolone was administered to ophthalmopathy patients. The 100 or so discovery patients were randomly split 7:3 into training and test sets. On the study overall, not on this receptor specifically: In cross-validation, the 13-signature model distinguished ophthalmopathy from stable hyperthyroidism with approximately 90% sensitivity and approximately 81% specificity, while in the test set the corresponding values were about 80% and 75%. No statistical method was used to predetermine the sample size, and group allocation was not hidden from the investigators. Most expanded thyroid clonotypes with a frequency above 0.001 also appeared in blood, which suggests that blood repertoires may reflect the immune response in the thyroid. In validation, the model predicted ophthalmopathy progression with 70.59% sensitivity and roughly 78% specificity; approximately 12 predicted patients were CT-confirmed with GO in a median of roughly 6.8 months.

For repertoire sequencing, the TCR beta CDR3 regions were amplified from RNA transcripts. A first-round RT-PCR used HTBI primers with the Qiagen OneStep RT-PCR kit, followed by a second-round multiplex PCR, size selection and purification. Sequencing of the libraries was carried out on an Illumina HiSeq2000 in paired-end mode with 100 bp reads. As for the authors' bioinformatics: SOAPnuke was used to process the reads, removing any read that contained adapters or uncalled bases, had a mean Phred below 15, or lacked an exact match to the constant primer or identifier. COPE v1.2.5 was used to merge high-quality paired reads. Unique nucleotide sequences were defined as clonotypes and aligned to IMGT TRB V, D and J references using MiTCR v1.1. Analysis was restricted to V-J combinations with a frequency above 0.0001, which covered 99.2% of repertoires. For each V-J combination, a TCR clonal expansion and chaos score was defined as F50 clonal expansion divided by the chaos observed in the TCRdist matrix. Features were reduced by Welch's t-statistics and random forest to 10 to 15 V-J combinations, which fed a naive Bayes classifier. The Morisita-Horn index was used to measure how similar the thyroid and blood repertoires were. In-frame beta chains were kept once TCRdb had trimmed the public reads at Q25 with fastp and called clones with MiXCR. Each CDR3 protein gets just one entry, which takes the most common genes and DNA from the rows behind it. The V and J calls were not made by the authors but by TCRdb's processing. This sample is represented by hundreds of thousands of distinct CDR3 sequences; 20% to 25% of them were singletons. Around 6.5% of the sample is held by the ten biggest clonotypes.

This clonotype was obtained from a woman aged 18-30 years with stable Graves' hyperthyroidism. Some clones in this sample may be carry-over from other donors' samples. Donor details come from another sample of the same person, matched by shared clones. The chain is made from TRBV20-1 and TRBJ1-1; the D gene is possibly TRBD1, with 6 bases matching. The sample consisted of peripheral blood. Here the CDR3 is given as CSARDLGGVYTEAFF. The DNA sequence is TGCAGTGCTAGAGATCTTGGGGGCGTTTACACTGAAGCTTTCTTT.